The rows below give T cell receptor beta chains drawn from one sample of a study of cytomegalovirus exposure and HLA in healthy donors. Method: immunoSEQ multiplex PCR; TCRdb's copy keeps in-frame clones and lacks some. The top ten hold around 6% of the sample, which has more than 65,000 clones, about 80% seen once. Sequences were obtained from PBMCs. The receptors stem from a female donor in good health and CMV-seronegative. Both conserved end residues are part of each CDR3. A D gene is named only where the DNA matches it firmly. Clone size is shown for a subset of rows, as once, few, many or a class of expanded clone.

TRBV4-3	-	-	TRBJ2-7	CASSQELGAGPSYEQYF	TGCGCCAGCAGCCAAGAACTCGGGGCGGGGCCCTCCTACGAGCAGTACTTC
TRBV28	few	-	TRBJ1-3	CASSSAQGFGNTIYF	TGTGCCAGCAGTTCCGCACAGGGATTTGGAAACACCATATATTTT
TRBV5-1	-	TRBD2	TRBJ2-5	CASSSGTSGETQYF	TGCGCCAGCAGCTCCGGGACTAGCGGGGAGACCCAGTACTTC
TRBV5-4	-	-	TRBJ2-3	CASSLRRVGADTQYF	TGTGCCAGCAGCTTAAGACGCGTCGGGGCAGATACGCAGTATTTT
TRBV6-5	few	TRBD1	TRBJ1-5	CASWGQGSNQPQHF	TGTGCCAGCTGGGGACAGGGCAGCAATCAGCCCCAGCATTTT
TRBV4-1	-	TRBD2	TRBJ2-1	CASSDQLAGAINEQFF	TGCGCCAGCAGCGACCAACTAGCGGGAGCGATTAATGAGCAGTTCTTC
TRBV28	-	TRBD1	TRBJ2-7	CASSLRDSYEQYF	TGTGCCAGCAGTTTAAGGGACAGCTACGAGCAGTACTTC
TRBV7-8	few	-	TRBJ1-3	CASSPYRVGLFLSGNTIYF	TGTGCCAGCAGCCCTTACAGGGTGGGATTGTTCCTCTCTGGAAACACCATATATTTT
TRBV6-1	-	-	TRBJ1-2	CASSDLRGYTF	TGTGCCAGCAGTGACTTGAGGGGCTACACCTTC
TRBV5-1	-	-	TRBJ1-6	CASSLGGQVRSPLHF	TGCGCCAGCAGCTTGGGGGGGCAAGTACGGTCACCCCTCCACTTT
TRBV14	once	-	TRBJ2-1	CASSQDYGENYNEQFF	TGTGCCAGCAGCCAAGACTACGGAGAGAATTACAATGAGCAGTTCTTC